The T cell receptor (beta chain) under discussion was sequenced for a study of T cell repertoires and Cas9 in healthy adults. Study details: CD4 and CD8 compartments: SpCas9-reactive T cells profiled for potency, cytotoxicity, lineage.

The table came from immunoSEQ multiplex PCR; TCRdb's copy has only in-frame clones and leaves some out. The table shows 20,000 to 25,000 clones, with around 90% occurring only once. Looked up from germline, CDR1 is SGHRS and CDR2 is YFSETQ. V dropped 1 base and J dropped 2 bases, with 11 bases sitting between them. The CDR3 contains 15 residues. The table lists this clone with a count of one. The antigen is unknown. Study findings and constraints: SpCas9-reactive regulatory T cells reportedly mitigated SpCas9-reactive effector T cells in vitro.

The TCR sequence derives from a human donor in good health. Input material: CD4+ effector T cells (CD127+, CD25-, CD137-, CD154-) from PBMCs; culture status not recorded. The chain employs TRBV5-1 and TRBJ2-3; D possibly matches TRBD1 or TRBD2 (6 bases each). DNA of the CDR3: TGCGCCAGCAGCTTGCAGGGGAGGTCCACAGATACGCAGTATTTT. The encoded protein is CASSLQGRSTDTQYF.